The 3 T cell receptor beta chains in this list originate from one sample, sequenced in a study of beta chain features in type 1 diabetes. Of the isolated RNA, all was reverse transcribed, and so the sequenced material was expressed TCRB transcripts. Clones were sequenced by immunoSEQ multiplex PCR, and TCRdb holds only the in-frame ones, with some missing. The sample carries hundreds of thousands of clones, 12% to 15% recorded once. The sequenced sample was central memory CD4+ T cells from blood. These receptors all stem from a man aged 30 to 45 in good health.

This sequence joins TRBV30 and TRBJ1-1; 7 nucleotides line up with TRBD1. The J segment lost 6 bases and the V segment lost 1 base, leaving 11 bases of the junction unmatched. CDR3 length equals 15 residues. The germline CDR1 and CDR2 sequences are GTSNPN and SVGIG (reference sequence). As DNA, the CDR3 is TGTGCCTGGAGTGCGTGGGGCGGGACAGCACCTGAAGCTTTCTTT. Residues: CAWSAWGGTAPEAFF.

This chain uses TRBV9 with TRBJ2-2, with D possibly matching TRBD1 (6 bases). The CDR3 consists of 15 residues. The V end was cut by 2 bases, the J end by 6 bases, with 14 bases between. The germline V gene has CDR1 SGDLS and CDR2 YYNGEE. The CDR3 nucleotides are TGTGCCAGCAGCGTTAAACAGGGATTGGCCGGGGAGCTGTTTTTT. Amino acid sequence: CASSVKQGLAGELFF. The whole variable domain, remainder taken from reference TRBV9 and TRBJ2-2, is DSGVTQTPKHLITATGQRVTLRCSPRSGDLSVYWYQQSLDQGLQFLIQYYNGEERAKGNILERFSAQQFPDLHSELNLSSLELGDSALYFCASSVKQGLAGELFFGEGSRLTVL.

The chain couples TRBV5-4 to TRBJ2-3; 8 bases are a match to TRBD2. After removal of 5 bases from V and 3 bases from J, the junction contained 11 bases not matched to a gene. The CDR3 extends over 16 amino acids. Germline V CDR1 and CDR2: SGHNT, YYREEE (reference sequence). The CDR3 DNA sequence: TGTGCCAGCAGTACCGGCGGGACTAGAGGGACAGATACGCAGTATTTT. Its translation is CASSTGGTRGTDTQYF.